These 11 T cell receptor beta chains were all obtained from the same sample, sequenced in a study of quantifying T cell responses using KT2 cells (TCRdb year 2017). Concerning the study at large: RNA was DNase-treated and reverse transcribed with TCR alpha and beta constant-region primers, mostly using SuperScript III.

The library relied on UMI-ligation and nested PCR. Sequencer: Illumina MiSeq. A single-stranded oligonucleotide carrying the Illumina SP2 sequence and a UMI was ligated to the cDNA 3' end using T4 RNA ligase 1. PCR1 ran 4 cycles (98°C 15 s, 69°C 30 s, 72°C 40 s); the beta primer was an equimolar mix of RC1.1 and RC1.2 covering TRBC1 and TRBC2. TCRdb redid the processing of the public reads, applying fastp at Q25 and MiXCR, and retained in-frame beta chains. Each entry is one CDR3 protein sequence, shown with its most common DNA and genes. This sample is represented by fewer than 50,000 distinct CDR3 sequences; approximately 15% of them were singletons. Roughly two fifths of the sample is held by the ten biggest clonotypes. The sample taken for sequencing was PBMCs spiked with cells of the T cell clone KT2. The receptors originated from a human donor.

This sequence joins TRBV2 and TRBJ2-5; D is unclear. Per the germline V gene, CDR1 is SNHLY and CDR2 is FYNNEI. V was shortened by 6 bases and J by 7 bases, with 12 bases between the two germline ends. This CDR3 region has 12 residues. The CDR3 coding sequence is TGTGCCAGCAGAACTGAACTCAGGACCCAGTACTTC. Its translation: CASRTELRTQYF. Based on the CDR3 plus reference TRBV2 and TRBJ2-5, the full variable domain is EPEVTQTPSHQVTQMGQEVILRCVPISNHLYFYWYRQILGQKVEFLVSFYNNEISEKSEIFDDQFSVERPDGSNFTLKIRSTKLEDSAMYFCASRTELRTQYFGPGTRLLVL.

This clonotype was recorded at least ten times. The rearrangement joins TRBV6-2 or TRBV6-3 to TRBJ2-4; D gene unclear. V was cut by 0 bases and J by 8 bases, with 8 bases left in between. CDR3 length: 13 amino acids. Germline CDR1 reads MNHEY; CDR2 reads SVGEGT. Here the CDR3 reads CASSYSGVDIQYF. DNA of the CDR3: TGTGCCAGCAGTTACTCTGGGGTGGACATTCAGTACTTC.

This chain uses TRBV12-3 or TRBV12-4 with TRBJ2-3; 14 bases are a match to TRBD2. The junction had 5 bases not matched to a gene; V was cut back by 6 bases and J by 9 bases. This CDR3 comprises 14 residues. As DNA, the CDR3 is TGTGCCAGCAGGCTGACTAGCGGGAGGGCAACGCAGTATTTT. Protein product: CASRLTSGRATQYF.

The rearrangement uses TRBV29-1 and TRBJ2-1; D possibly matches TRBD1 or TRBD2 (7 bases each). V lost 8 bases and J lost 10, with 21 bases in between. This CDR3 is 13 amino acids long. Germline V gene sequence: CDR1 SQVTM, CDR2 ANQGSEA. The CDR3 DNA sequence: TGCAGCTTTGGGGGGGACAGCCTGGGGGAGCAGTTCTTC. Encoded protein: CSFGGDSLGEQFF.

The table lists this clonotype with many counts. The V call is TRBV20-1, the J call TRBJ2-1; possible D gene TRBD2, 6 bases. Germline V lookup: CDR1 DFQATT, CDR2 SNEGSKA (reference sequence). The ends were cut back, 7 bases at V and 0 bases at J, with 13 bases in the middle. The CDR3 is 14 residues long. CDR3 nucleotides: TGCAGTGTACCGGGGGACCTCTCCTACAATGAGCAGTTCTTC. Its translation: CSVPGDLSYNEQFF.

The gene calls are TRBV4-2 and TRBJ2-3; TRBD2 agrees at 10 bases. The junction had 4 bases not matched to a gene; V was cut back by 0 bases and J by 4 bases. The length of the CDR3 is 16 residues. From germline, CDR1 is LGHNA and CDR2 YNFKEQ. CDR3 residues: CASSQDYSGRPDTQYF. The CDR3 DNA sequence: TGTGCCAGCAGCCAAGATTATAGCGGGAGGCCAGATACGCAGTATTTT.

This clonotype was seen repeatedly, ten times or more. The CDR3 spells CSAREVALPSTYEQYF. The CDR3 DNA reads as TGCAGTGCTAGAGAAGTTGCTCTCCCGTCTACCTACGAGCAGTACTTC. This sequence joins TRBV20-1 and TRBJ2-7, with D unclear. V was trimmed by 0 bases and J by 2 bases, leaving 17 bases between them. Germline lookup yields CDR1 DFQATT and CDR2 SNEGSKA (reference sequence). The length of the CDR3 is 16 residues.

V is TRBV20-1 and J is TRBJ2-7; 10 bases align to TRBD1. Unmatched junction bases numbered 2, after V lost 0 bases and J lost 3 bases. The CDR3 is 14 residues long. Germline values: CDR1 DFQATT, CDR2 SNEGSKA (reference sequence). Here the CDR3 reads CSAREGTGDYEQYF. The CDR3 region has the DNA TGCAGTGCTAGAGAGGGGACAGGGGACTACGAGCAGTACTTC.

On this clonotype: Sequence at one end of the junction differs from germline and may be a read error. This chain joins TRBV9 and TRBJ2-3; 7 bases match TRBD2. Germline assignment: CDR1 SGDLS and CDR2 YYNGEE. The CDR3 runs 15 residues. The DNA of the CDR3 is TGTGCCGGCAGCGTAGGGACTACCTTCACAGATACGCAGTATTTT. Translated, it gives CAGSVGTTFTDTQYF.

The chain uses TRBV7-3 and TRBJ1-1; a weak D match, TRBD1 (5 bases). This CDR3 comprises 13 residues. Trimming removed 4 bases at V and 1 base at J, with 7 bases between. In germline, CDR1 is SGHTA, CDR2 FQGTGA. DNA for the CDR3: TGTGCCAGCAGCTGGACAACGAACACTGAAGCTTTCTTT. Amino acids: CASSWTTNTEAFF.

This clonotype has at least ten counts. J is TRBJ2-6 and V is TRBV6-5; TRBD2 is a possible D gene (5 bases). Germline CDR1 MNHEY, CDR2 SVGAGI. The CDR3 is 15 amino acids. The V and J ends lost 6 bases and 2 bases respectively, with 11 bases between them. CDR3 amino acids: CASRRVRPGANVLTF. The CDR3 nucleotides are TGTGCCAGCAGGAGGGTCCGACCTGGGGCCAACGTCCTGACTTTC.